The T cell receptor (beta chain) described here comes from a study of identifying expanded T cells in peripheral blood. No infections or other immune events were documented during collection. Produced via immunoSEQ multiplex PCR; TCRdb's table is partial and in-frame only. Here the sample spans approximately 79,000 clones, 90% being singletons. A word on this clone: Its target is not known.

Overall study findings and caveats: Clone count variance between roughly 2-week samples rose with total template count. Approximately 1.2 clones differed between technical replicates, versus around 15 and 19 over time.

Sequencing was carried out using blood. The TCR was taken from a person aged 18 to 75 in good health.

The CDR3 DNA reads TGTGCCAGCAGCTCGACCAGGGATCCGAGTGGCTACACCTTC. Its protein is CASSSTRDPSGYTF. The rearrangement joins TRBV7-2 to TRBJ1-2; D perhaps matches TRBD1 (5 bases). Germline CDR1 SGHTA, CDR2 FQGNSA. The V and J ends lost 4 bases and 7 bases respectively, with 16 bases between them. This CDR3 spans 14 amino acids.